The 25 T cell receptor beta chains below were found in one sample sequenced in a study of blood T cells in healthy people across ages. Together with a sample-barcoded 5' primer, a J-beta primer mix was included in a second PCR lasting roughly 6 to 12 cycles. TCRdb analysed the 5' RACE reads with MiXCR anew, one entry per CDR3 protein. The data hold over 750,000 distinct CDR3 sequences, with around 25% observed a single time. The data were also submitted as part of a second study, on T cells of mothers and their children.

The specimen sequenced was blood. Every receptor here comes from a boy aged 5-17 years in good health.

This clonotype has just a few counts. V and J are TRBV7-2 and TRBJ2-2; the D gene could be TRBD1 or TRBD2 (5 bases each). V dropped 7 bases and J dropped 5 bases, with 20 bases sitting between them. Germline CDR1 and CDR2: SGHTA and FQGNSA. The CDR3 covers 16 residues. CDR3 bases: TGTGCCAGCACCCACCCCCAGAGAGGGGAGACCGGGGAGCTGTTTTTT. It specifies CASTHPQRGETGELFF.

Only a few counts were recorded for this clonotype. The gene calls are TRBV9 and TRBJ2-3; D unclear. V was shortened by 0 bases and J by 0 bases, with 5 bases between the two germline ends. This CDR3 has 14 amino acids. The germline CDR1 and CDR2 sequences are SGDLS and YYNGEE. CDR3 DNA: TGTGCCAGCAGCGTAGTGGCTAGCACAGATACGCAGTATTTT. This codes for CASSVVASTDTQYF.

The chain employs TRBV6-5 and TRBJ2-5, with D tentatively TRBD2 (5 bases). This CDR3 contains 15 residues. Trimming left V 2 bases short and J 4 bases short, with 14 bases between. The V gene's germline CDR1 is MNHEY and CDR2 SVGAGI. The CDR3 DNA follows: TGTGCCAGCAGTTACGGGAGTCACAGTCGAGAGACCCAGTACTTC. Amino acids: CASSYGSHSRETQYF.

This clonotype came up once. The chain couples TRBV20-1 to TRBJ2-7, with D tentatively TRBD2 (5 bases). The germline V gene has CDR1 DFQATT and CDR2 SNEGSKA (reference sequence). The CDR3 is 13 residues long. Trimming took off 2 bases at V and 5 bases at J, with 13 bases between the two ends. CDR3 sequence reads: CSARSDLWDEQYF. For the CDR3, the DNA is TGCAGTGCTAGATCGGACTTATGGGACGAGCAGTACTTC.

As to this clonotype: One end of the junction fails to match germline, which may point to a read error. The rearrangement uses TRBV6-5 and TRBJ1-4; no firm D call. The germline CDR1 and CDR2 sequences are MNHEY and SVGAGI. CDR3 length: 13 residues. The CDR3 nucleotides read TGTGCCAGCAGTTACTTACTGAATGGAAAACTGTTTTTT. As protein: CASSYLLNGKLFF.

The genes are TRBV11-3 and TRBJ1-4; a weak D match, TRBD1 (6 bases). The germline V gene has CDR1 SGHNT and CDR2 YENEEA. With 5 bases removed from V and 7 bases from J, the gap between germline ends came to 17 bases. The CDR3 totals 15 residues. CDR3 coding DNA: TGTGCCAGCAGCCGGGTGGGGGGCGCCAGTGAAAAACTGTTTTTT. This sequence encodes CASSRVGGASEKLFF. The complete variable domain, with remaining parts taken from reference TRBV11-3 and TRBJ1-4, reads EAGVVQSPRYKIIEKKQPVAFWCNPISGHNTLYWYLQNLGQGPELLIRYENEEAVDDSQLPKDRFSAERLKGVDSTLKIQPAELGDSAVYLCASSRVGGASEKLFFGSGTQLSVL.

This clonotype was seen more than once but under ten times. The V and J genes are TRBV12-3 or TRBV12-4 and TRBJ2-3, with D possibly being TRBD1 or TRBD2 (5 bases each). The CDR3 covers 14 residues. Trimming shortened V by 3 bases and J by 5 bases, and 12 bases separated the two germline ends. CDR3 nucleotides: TGTGCCAGCAGTTTCATGGGACCTGGAGATACGCAGTATTTT. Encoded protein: CASSFMGPGDTQYF.

The CDR3, as DNA: TGCGCCAGCAGCCCAGGATCAGGGATAGGTGAGACCCAGTACTTC. Translation: CASSPGSGIGETQYF. V usage is TRBV4-3 and J usage is TRBJ2-5, with D maybe TRBD1 (5 bases). V lost 4 bases and J lost 5, with 17 bases in between. Germline values: CDR1 LGHNA, CDR2 YSLEER. The CDR3 length is 15 residues.

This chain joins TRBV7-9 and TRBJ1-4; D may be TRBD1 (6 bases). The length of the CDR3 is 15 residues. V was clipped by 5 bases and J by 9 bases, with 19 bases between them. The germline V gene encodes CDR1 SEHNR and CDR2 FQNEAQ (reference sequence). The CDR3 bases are TGTGCCAGCAGCCTAGGTTCAGGGGATCTTCAAAAACTGTTTTTT. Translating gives CASSLGSGDLQKLFF.

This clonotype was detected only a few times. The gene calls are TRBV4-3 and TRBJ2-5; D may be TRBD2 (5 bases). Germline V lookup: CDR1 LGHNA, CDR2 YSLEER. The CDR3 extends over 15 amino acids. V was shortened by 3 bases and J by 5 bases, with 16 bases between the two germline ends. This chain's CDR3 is CASSHLIEGAETQYF. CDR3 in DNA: TGCGCCAGCAGCCATCTCATCGAGGGCGCCGAGACCCAGTACTTC.

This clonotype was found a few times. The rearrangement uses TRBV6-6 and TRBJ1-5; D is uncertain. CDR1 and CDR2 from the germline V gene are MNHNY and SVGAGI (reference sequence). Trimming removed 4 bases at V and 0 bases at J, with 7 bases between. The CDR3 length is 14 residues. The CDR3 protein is CASSLDPSNQPQHF. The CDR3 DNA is TGTGCCAGCAGTTTGGATCCTAGCAATCAGCCCCAGCATTTT.

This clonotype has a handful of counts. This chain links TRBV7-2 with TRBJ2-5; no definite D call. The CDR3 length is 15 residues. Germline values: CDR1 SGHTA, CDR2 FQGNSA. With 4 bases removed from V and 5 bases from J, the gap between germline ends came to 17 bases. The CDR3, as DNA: TGTGCCAGCAGCTCCCCGGCAGGTTACGGGGAGACCCAGTACTTC. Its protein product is CASSSPAGYGETQYF.

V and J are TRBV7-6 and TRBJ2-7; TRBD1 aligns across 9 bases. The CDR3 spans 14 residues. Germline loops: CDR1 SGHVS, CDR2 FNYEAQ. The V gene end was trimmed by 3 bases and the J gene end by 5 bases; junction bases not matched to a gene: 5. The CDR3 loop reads CASSFGTGKDEQYF. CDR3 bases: TGTGCCAGCAGCTTCGGGACAGGGAAGGACGAGCAGTACTTC.

CDR3 nucleotide sequence: TGTGCCAGGTTCCCCGGGACGGCCGTCACAGATACGCAGTATTTT. This translates into CARFPGTAVTDTQYF. This sequence joins TRBV2 and TRBJ2-3; D is tentatively TRBD1 or TRBD2 (5 bases each). The CDR3 is made up of 15 amino acids. Trimming removed 9 bases at V and 2 bases at J, with 18 bases between. Germline loops: CDR1 SNHLY, CDR2 FYNNEI.

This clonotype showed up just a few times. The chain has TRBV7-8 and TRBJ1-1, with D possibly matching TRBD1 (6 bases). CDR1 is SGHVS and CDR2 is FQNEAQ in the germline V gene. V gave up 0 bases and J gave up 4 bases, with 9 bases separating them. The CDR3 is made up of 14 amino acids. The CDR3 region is CASSLAGGPTEAFF. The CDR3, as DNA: TGTGCCAGCAGCTTAGCCGGGGGGCCCACTGAAGCTTTCTTT.

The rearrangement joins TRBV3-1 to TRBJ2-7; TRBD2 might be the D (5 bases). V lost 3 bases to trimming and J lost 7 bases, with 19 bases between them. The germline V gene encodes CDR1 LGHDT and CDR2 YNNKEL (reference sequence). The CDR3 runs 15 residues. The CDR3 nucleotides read TGTGCCAGCAGCCAGGAATACCGGGAACGCTTAGAGCAGTACTTC. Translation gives CASSQEYRERLEQYF.

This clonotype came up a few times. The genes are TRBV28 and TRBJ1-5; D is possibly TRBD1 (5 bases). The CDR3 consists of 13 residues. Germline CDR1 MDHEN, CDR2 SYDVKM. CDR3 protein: CAAGSGISQPQHF. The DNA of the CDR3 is TGTGCTGCGGGTTCAGGGATTAGTCAGCCCCAGCATTTT.

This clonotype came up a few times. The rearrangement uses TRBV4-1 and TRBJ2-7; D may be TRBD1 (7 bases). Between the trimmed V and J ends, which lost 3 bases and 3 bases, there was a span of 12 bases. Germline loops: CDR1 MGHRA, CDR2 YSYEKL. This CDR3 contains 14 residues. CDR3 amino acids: CASSQPGDSYEQYF. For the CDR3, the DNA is TGCGCCAGCAGCCAGCCGGGGGACAGCTACGAGCAGTACTTC.

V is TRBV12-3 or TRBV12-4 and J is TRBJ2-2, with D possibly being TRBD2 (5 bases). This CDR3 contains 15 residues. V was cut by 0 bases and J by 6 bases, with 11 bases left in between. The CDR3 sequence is CASSLAGESAGELFF. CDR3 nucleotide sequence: TGTGCCAGCAGTTTAGCGGGAGAGTCGGCCGGGGAGCTGTTTTTT.

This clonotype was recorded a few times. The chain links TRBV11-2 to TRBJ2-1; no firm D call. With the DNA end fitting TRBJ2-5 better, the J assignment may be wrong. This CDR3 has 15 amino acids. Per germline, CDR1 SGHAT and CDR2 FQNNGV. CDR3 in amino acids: CASSLLLRTQETQYF. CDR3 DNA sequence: TGTGCCAGCAGCTTACTTCTGAGGACCCAAGAGACCCAGTACTTC.

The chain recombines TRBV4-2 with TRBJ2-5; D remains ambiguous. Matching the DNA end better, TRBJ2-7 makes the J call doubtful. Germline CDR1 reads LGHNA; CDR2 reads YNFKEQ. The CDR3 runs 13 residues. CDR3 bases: TGTGCCAGCAGCCAGATGGAAACCTACGAGCAGTACTTC. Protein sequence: CASSQMETYEQYF.

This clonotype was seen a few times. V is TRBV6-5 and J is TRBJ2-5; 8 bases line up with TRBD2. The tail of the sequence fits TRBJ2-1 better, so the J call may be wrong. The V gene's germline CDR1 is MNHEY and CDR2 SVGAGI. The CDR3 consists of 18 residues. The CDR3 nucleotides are TGTGCCAGCAGTTACTCCCTGTGGATAGCGGGGATTAAAAATGAGCAGTTCTTC. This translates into CASSYSLWIAGIKNEQFF.

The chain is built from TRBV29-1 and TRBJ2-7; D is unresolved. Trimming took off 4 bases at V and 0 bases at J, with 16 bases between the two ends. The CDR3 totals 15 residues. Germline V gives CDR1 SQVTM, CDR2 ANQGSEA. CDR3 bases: TGCAGCGTTGGGAAGGATAGGGTCGGCTCCTACGAGCAGTACTTC. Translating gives CSVGKDRVGSYEQYF.

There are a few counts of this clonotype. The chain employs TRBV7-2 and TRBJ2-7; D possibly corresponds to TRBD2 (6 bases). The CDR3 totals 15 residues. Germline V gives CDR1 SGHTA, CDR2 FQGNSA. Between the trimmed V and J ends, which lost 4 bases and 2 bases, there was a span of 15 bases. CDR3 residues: CASSSYLGEAYEQYF. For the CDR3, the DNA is TGTGCCAGCAGCTCCTACCTTGGGGAGGCCTACGAGCAGTACTTC.

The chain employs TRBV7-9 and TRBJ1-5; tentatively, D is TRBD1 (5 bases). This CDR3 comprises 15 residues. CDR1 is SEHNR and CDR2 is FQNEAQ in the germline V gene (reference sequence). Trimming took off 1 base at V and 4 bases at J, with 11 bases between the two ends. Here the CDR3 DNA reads TGTGCCAGCAGCTTAGGGTCGACAGCTAATCAGCCCCAGCATTTT. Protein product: CASSLGSTANQPQHF.